The sequence of this TCR beta chain was determined in a study of cytomegalovirus exposure and HLA in healthy donors. Study-wide context: There were approximately 81 million unique TCRs (from HLA-typed donors) in an early data release. In terms of ancestry, the Caucasian-associated cluster contained around four fifths of the approximately 400 genotyped donors.

Study results and limitations: A later analysis found TCR association rates differed by HLA locus, highest for DRB1 and lowest for HLA-C.

On this clone: Its antigen is unidentified.

The CDR3 spans 15 residues. With V trimmed by 5 bases and J by 3 bases, 6 bases remained unmatched. CDR1 is SGHNT, CDR2 YENEEA, per germline. The PCR was carried out with 60 Vbeta primers and 13 Jbeta primers. Sequencing was performed with immunoSEQ multiplex PCR; in TCRdb, only in-frame clones are kept and a portion is missing. The sample contains about 170,000 clones, approximately 70% of which appear only once. The receptor was isolated from a man in his forties in good health and CMV-seropositive. The V call is TRBV11-3, the J call TRBJ2-5, with 10 bases matching TRBD1. Source material: PBMCs. Here the CDR3 reads CASSHRDRGKETQYF. The CDR3 DNA sequence: TGTGCCAGCAGCCACCGGGACAGGGGAAAAGAGACCCAGTACTTC.